These 27 T cell receptor beta chains were sequenced from one sample in a study of cytomegalovirus exposure and HLA in healthy donors. PCR involved 60 Vbeta and 13 Jbeta primers. Produced via immunoSEQ multiplex PCR; TCRdb's table is partial and in-frame only. This table holds some 13,000 clones, roughly 64% found once. Specimen: PBMCs. These receptors originate from a woman in her 50s in good health and CMV-seropositive.

The chain couples TRBV9 to TRBJ2-7, with TRBD1 identical over 9 bases. The CDR3 runs 15 residues. The ends lost 3 bases at V and 5 bases at J; junction bases unmatched: 9. In germline, CDR1 is SGDLS, CDR2 YYNGEE. CDR3 sequence: CASSAPGTGNHEQYF. The DNA of the CDR3 is TGTGCCAGCAGCGCCCCCGGGACAGGGAACCACGAGCAGTACTTC.

The chain carries TRBV30 and TRBJ2-3; 10 bases are shared with TRBD2. CDR3 length equals 17 residues. Germline V gene data show CDR1 as GTSNPN and CDR2 as SVGIG (reference sequence). J lost 4 bases, V lost 0 bases, and 10 bases had no gene match. Here the CDR3 reads CAWSVGSLAGVSDTQYF. For the CDR3, the DNA is TGTGCCTGGAGTGTAGGGAGTCTAGCGGGAGTGTCAGATACGCAGTATTTT.

A few counts support this clone. This sequence joins TRBV6-5 and TRBJ1-2; D ambiguous. The ends were cut back, 6 bases at V and 6 bases at J, with 20 bases in the middle. The CDR3 runs to 15 residues. CDR1 is MNHEY and CDR2 is SVGAGI in the germline V gene. CDR3 sequence (DNA): TGTGCCAGCAGACACCGGGAATCGACCCTCCATGGCTACACCTTC. Its translation is CASRHRESTLHGYTF.

This chain uses TRBV29-1 with TRBJ2-7; TRBD2 agrees at 9 bases. Germline CDR1 and CDR2: SQVTM and ANQGSEA. The junction had 9 bases not matched to a gene; V was cut back by 5 bases and J by 7 bases. The CDR3 has 13 amino acids. The CDR3 region has the DNA TGCAGCGTTTCTATAGCGGGAGTAGGTGAGCAGTACTTC. Translating gives CSVSIAGVGEQYF.

The gene calls are TRBV30 and TRBJ1-5; D gene uncertain. The germline gives CDR1 GTSNPN, CDR2 SVGIG (reference sequence). Trimming shortened V by 1 base and J by 3 bases, and 10 bases separated the two germline ends. This CDR3 comprises 14 residues. CDR3 nucleotides: TGTGCCTGGAGTGGGGCCACGAACAATCAGCCCCAGCATTTT. Its translation is CAWSGATNNQPQHF.

The chain is built from TRBV29-1 and TRBJ2-2; no definite D call. The V and J ends lost 4 bases and 4 bases respectively, with 7 bases between them. Germline loops: CDR1 SQVTM, CDR2 ANQGSEA. The CDR3 spans 12 residues. The CDR3 bases are TGCAGCGTTGCGCAGGCCACCGGGGAGCTGTTTTTT. Amino acids: CSVAQATGELFF.

V and J are TRBV5-1 and TRBJ2-1; unclear D gene. In germline, CDR1 is SGHRS, CDR2 YFSETQ. The CDR3 has 12 residues. V was trimmed by 1 base and J by 7 bases, leaving 6 bases between them. CDR3 sequence (DNA): TGCGCCAGCAGCTTGCCAGCGAATGAGCAGTTCTTC. Translating gives CASSLPANEQFF. The full variable domain, its missing parts supplied by reference TRBV5-1 and TRBJ2-1, is KAGVTQTPRYLIKTRGQQVTLSCSPISGHRSVSWYQQTPGQGLQFLFEYFSETQRNKGNFPGRFSGRQFSNSRSEMNVSTLELGDSALYLCASSLPANEQFFGPGTRLTVL.

The chain combines TRBV5-4 with TRBJ2-5, with 9 bases fitting TRBD1. V shed 4 bases and J 3 bases; nucleotides not matched to a gene: 4. Germline CDR1 and CDR2: SGHNT and YYREEE (reference sequence). CDR3 length: 14 amino acids. CDR3 bases: TGTGCCAGCAGCATGAGGACAGGGGAAGAGACCCAGTACTTC. As protein: CASSMRTGEETQYF. Full variable domain (outside the CDR3, taken from reference TRBV5-4 and TRBJ2-5): ETGVTQSPTHLIKTRGQQVTLRCSSQSGHNTVSWYQQALGQGPQFIFQYYREEENGRGNFPPRFSGLQFPNYSSELNVNALELDDSALYLCASSMRTGEETQYFGPGTRLLVL.

Here the CDR3 DNA reads TGTGCCAGCAGTTACGGGCTAGCGGCTGATGAGCAGTACTTC. This gives the protein CASSYGLAADEQYF. The chain recombines TRBV6-5 with TRBJ2-7, with 7 nucleotides matching TRBD2. CDR1 is MNHEY, CDR2 SVGAGI, per germline. This CDR3 is 14 amino acids long. V lost 2 bases to trimming and J lost 7 bases; unmatched junction nucleotides: 8.

The rearrangement links TRBV7-8 to TRBJ2-7; unclear D gene. Trimming took off 4 bases at V and 1 base at J, with 11 bases between the two ends. The CDR3 consists of 14 residues. Germline assignment: CDR1 SGHVS and CDR2 FQNEAQ. CDR3 sequence reads: CASSSVGGSYEQYF. CDR3 sequence (DNA): TGTGCCAGCAGCTCCGTTGGCGGATCCTACGAGCAGTACTTC.

Here the CDR3 reads CASAVHSEAFF. The CDR3 DNA follows: TGTGCCAGCGCGGTCCATTCTGAAGCTTTCTTT. The chain combines TRBV5-5 with TRBJ1-1; D call uncertain. Germline V gene lookup returns CDR1 SGHKS and CDR2 YYEKEE (reference sequence). CDR3 length: 11 amino acids. Trimming stripped 7 bases from V and 6 bases from J, with 10 bases between.

The chain links TRBV6-5 to TRBJ2-7, with D perhaps TRBD1 (6 bases). CDR3 length equals 14 residues. CDR1 MNHEY and CDR2 SVGAGI come from the germline V gene. The germline V and J ends were trimmed by 4 bases and 4 bases, with 14 bases remaining between them. CDR3 in amino acids: CASSLTGTRYEQYF. CDR3 nucleotides: TGTGCCAGCAGTTTGACCGGGACAAGATACGAGCAGTACTTC.

The chain combines TRBV6-1 with TRBJ2-2; possibly TRBD2 for D (6 bases). The CDR3 sequence is 14 residues long. V lost 8 bases and J lost 3, with 13 bases in between. Germline assignment: CDR1 MNHNS and CDR2 SASEGT. The CDR3 sequence is CASWEAGYTGELFF. CDR3 sequence (DNA): TGTGCCAGCTGGGAGGCGGGGTACACCGGGGAGCTGTTTTTT.

The chain joins TRBV4-1 to TRBJ1-4; D gene unclear. This CDR3 contains 15 residues. Trimming stripped 2 bases from V and 5 bases from J, with 12 bases between. Germline V gene sequence: CDR1 MGHRA, CDR2 YSYEKL. DNA for the CDR3: TGCGCCAGCAGCCAAATCGGGGAGATAAATGAAAAACTGTTTTTT. It translates to CASSQIGEINEKLFF.

This clone has a single count. The chain joins TRBV5-1 to TRBJ1-5; D perhaps matches TRBD1 (6 bases). CDR1 is SGHRS and CDR2 is YFSETQ in the germline V gene. V was clipped by 2 bases and J by 3 bases, with 12 bases between them. CDR3 length: 15 amino acids. For the CDR3, the DNA is TGCGCCAGCAGCTTAGGCGGACAGACCAATCAGCCCCAGCATTTT. It specifies CASSLGGQTNQPQHF.

J is TRBJ1-5 and V is TRBV29-1; 7 nucleotides agree with TRBD1. The CDR3 covers 13 residues. V was clipped by 6 bases and J by 4 bases; unmatched bases: 6. Germline CDR1 SQVTM, CDR2 ANQGSEA. The DNA of the CDR3 is TGCAGCGTCAAGACAGGGACAAATCAGCCCCAGCATTTT. It codes for CSVKTGTNQPQHF.

The chain joins TRBV6-4 to TRBJ2-1, with a weak D call TRBD1 (5 bases). From germline, CDR1 is MRHNA and CDR2 SNTAGT. CDR3 size: 15 residues. The V end lost 0 bases, the J end lost 9 bases, and 15 bases lay between the germline ends. The DNA for the CDR3 is TGTGCCAGCAGTGACTCGACAGAAGCCCCTCGTGAGCAGTTCTTC. Translation: CASSDSTEAPREQFF.

The rearrangement links TRBV6-1 to TRBJ1-2; D is unclear. Germline CDR1 is MNHNS and CDR2 is SASEGT. The germline V and J ends were trimmed by 2 bases and 5 bases, with 9 bases remaining between them. The CDR3 loop spans 13 amino acids. CDR3 region: CASSEYYGYGYTF. CDR3 nucleotides: TGTGCCAGCAGTGAATATTACGGGTATGGCTACACCTTC.

This clone was picked up a small number of times. The rearrangement links TRBV14 to TRBJ1-1, with TRBD1 as a possible D gene (5 bases). The germline V gene encodes CDR1 SGHDN and CDR2 FVKESK. V dropped 2 bases and J dropped 1 base, with 11 bases sitting between them. CDR3 size: 15 residues. The CDR3 DNA sequence: TGTGCCAGCAGCCAAACAAGGACACCGAACACTGAAGCTTTCTTT. It is translated as CASSQTRTPNTEAFF. Full variable domain (missing parts from reference TRBV14 and TRBJ1-1): EAGVTQFPSHSVIEKGQTVTLRCDPISGHDNLYWYRRVMGKEIKFLLHFVKESKQDESGMPNNRFLAERTGGTYSTLKVQPAELEDSGVYFCASSQTRTPNTEAFFGQGTRLTVV.

The V and J genes are TRBV18 and TRBJ2-4; weak D call: TRBD2 (5 bases). The CDR3 is made up of 15 amino acids. Per germline, CDR1 KGHSH and CDR2 LQKENI. V gave up 0 bases and J gave up 3 bases, with 9 bases separating them. In DNA, the CDR3 is TGTGCCAGCTCACCACCCCGAGGGAACAAAAACATTCAGTACTTC. Its protein is CASSPPRGNKNIQYF.

V and J are TRBV7-9 and TRBJ2-5; no clear D. Germline V gives CDR1 SEHNR, CDR2 FQNEAQ (reference sequence). CDR3 length: 12 residues. V was shortened by 8 bases and J by 4 bases, with 11 bases between the two germline ends. The DNA of the CDR3 is TGTGCCAGCGGGCCTTTGGGAGAGACCCAGTACTTC. Translated: CASGPLGETQYF.

This clone has just a few counts. The chain couples TRBV2 to TRBJ2-5, with 11 bases matching TRBD2. J lost 5 bases, V lost 4 bases, and 6 bases had no gene match. CDR1 is SNHLY and CDR2 is FYNNEI in the germline V gene. The CDR3 has 15 residues. The CDR3 here is CASSGSSGRRETQYF. CDR3 coding DNA: TGTGCCAGCAGTGGCTCTAGCGGGAGGAGGGAGACCCAGTACTTC. Complete variable domain (other parts from reference TRBV2 and TRBJ2-5): EPEVTQTPSHQVTQMGQEVILRCVPISNHLYFYWYRQILGQKVEFLVSFYNNEISEKSEIFDDQFSVERPDGSNFTLKIRSTKLEDSAMYFCASSGSSGRRETQYFGPGTRLLVL.

J is TRBJ1-5 and V is TRBV28; D call uncertain. In germline, CDR1 is MDHEN, CDR2 SYDVKM. V was cut by 1 base and J by 6 bases, with 7 bases left in between. CDR3 size: 13 residues. The CDR3 coding sequence is TGTGCCAGCAGTTTATCCACAGCTCAGCCCCAGCATTTT. Amino acid sequence: CASSLSTAQPQHF.

This clone came up a few times. V usage is TRBV7-2 and J usage is TRBJ2-7, with 8 bases fitting TRBD1. V shed 5 bases, J shed 4 bases, and the junction held 4 bases outside the gene matches. Germline V gene data show CDR1 as SGHTA and CDR2 as FQGNSA. The CDR3 loop spans 13 amino acids. This CDR3 reads CASSLRDRYEQYF. The CDR3 DNA sequence: TGTGCCAGCAGCCTTAGGGACAGGTACGAGCAGTACTTC.

The chain joins TRBV29-1 to TRBJ2-5; 7 bases agree with TRBD2. The CDR3 is 12 amino acids. Germline CDR1 is SQVTM and CDR2 is ANQGSEA. Unmatched junction bases numbered 5, after V lost 7 bases and J lost 3 bases. This chain's CDR3 is CSASRGEETQYF. Written as DNA, the CDR3 is TGCAGCGCCTCTCGGGGGGAAGAGACCCAGTACTTC.

This chain links TRBV29-1 with TRBJ2-1, with D tentatively TRBD2 (5 bases). V was cut by 4 bases and J by 7 bases, with 8 bases left in between. The CDR3 length is 11 residues. The germline V gene encodes CDR1 SQVTM and CDR2 ANQGSEA. The CDR3 region is CSVVRENEQFF. DNA of the CDR3: TGCAGCGTTGTAAGGGAGAATGAGCAGTTCTTC.

This clone appeared a few times. V usage is TRBV30 and J usage is TRBJ1-1, with D unclear. CDR1 GTSNPN and CDR2 SVGIG come from the germline V gene (reference sequence). V was shortened by 1 base and J by 1 base, with 7 bases between the two germline ends. The CDR3 is 13 amino acids. The CDR3 region has the DNA TGTGCCTGGAGTGGGGCTCCGAACACTGAAGCTTTCTTT. Protein sequence: CAWSGAPNTEAFF.